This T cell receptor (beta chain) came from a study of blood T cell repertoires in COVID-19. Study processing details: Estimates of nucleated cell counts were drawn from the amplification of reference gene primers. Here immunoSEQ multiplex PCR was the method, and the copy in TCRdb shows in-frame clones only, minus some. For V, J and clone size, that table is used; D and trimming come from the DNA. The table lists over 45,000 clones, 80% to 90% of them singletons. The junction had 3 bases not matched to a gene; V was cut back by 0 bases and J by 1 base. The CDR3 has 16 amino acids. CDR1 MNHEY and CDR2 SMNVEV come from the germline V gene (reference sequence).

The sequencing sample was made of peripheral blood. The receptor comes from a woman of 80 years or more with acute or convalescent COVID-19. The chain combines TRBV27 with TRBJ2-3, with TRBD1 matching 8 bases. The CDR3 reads CASSLSWTGRTDTQYF. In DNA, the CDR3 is TGTGCCAGCAGTTTATCGTGGACAGGGCGCACAGATACGCAGTATTTT.